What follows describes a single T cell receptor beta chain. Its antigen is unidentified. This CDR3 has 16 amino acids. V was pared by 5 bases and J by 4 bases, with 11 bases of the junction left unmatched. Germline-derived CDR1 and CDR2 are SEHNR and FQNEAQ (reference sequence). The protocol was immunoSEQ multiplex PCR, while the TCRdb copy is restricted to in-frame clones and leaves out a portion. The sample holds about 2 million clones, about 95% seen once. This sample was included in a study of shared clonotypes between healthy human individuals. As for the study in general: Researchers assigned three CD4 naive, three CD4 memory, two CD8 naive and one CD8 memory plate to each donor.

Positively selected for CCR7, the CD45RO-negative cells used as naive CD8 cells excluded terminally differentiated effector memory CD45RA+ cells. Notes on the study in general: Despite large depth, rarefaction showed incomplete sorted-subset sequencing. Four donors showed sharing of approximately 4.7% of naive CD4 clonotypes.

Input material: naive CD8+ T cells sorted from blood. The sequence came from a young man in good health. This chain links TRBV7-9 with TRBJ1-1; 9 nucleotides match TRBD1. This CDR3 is CASSLQGTGFGTEAFF. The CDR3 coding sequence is TGTGCCAGCAGCCTCCAAGGGACAGGGTTTGGCACTGAAGCTTTCTTT.